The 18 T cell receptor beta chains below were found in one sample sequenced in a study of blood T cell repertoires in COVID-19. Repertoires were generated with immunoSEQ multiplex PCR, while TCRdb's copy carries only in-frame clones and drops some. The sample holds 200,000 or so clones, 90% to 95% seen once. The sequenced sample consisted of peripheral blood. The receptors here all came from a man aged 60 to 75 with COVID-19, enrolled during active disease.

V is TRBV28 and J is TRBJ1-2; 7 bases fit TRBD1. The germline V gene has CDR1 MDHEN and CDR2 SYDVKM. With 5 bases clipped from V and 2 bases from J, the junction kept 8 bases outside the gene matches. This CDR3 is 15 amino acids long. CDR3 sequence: CASSPRQGGNYGYTF. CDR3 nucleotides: TGTGCCAGCAGTCCGAGACAGGGTGGGAACTATGGCTACACCTTC.

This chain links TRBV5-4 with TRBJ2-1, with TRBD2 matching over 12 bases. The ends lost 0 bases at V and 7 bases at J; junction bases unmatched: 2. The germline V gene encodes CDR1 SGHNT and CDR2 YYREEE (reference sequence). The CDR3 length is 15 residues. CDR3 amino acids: CASSLGGTSGNEQFF. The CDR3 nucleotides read TGTGCCAGCAGCTTGGGGGGGACTAGCGGGAATGAGCAGTTCTTC.

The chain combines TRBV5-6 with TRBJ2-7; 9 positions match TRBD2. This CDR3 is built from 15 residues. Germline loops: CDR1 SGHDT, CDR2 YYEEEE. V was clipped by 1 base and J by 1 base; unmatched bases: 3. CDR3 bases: TGTGCCAGCAGCTTGCCTAGCGGGATTTCCTACGAGCAGTACTTC. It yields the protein CASSLPSGISYEQYF.

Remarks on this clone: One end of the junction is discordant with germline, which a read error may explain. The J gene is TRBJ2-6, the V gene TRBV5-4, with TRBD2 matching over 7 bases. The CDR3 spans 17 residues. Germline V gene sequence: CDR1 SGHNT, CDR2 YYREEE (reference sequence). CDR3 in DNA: TGTGCCCGCAGCTTGGGGGGGGTTCTCTCTGGGGCCAACGTCCTGACTTTC. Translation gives CARSLGGVLSGANVLTF. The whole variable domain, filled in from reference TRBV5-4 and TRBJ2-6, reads ETGVTQSPTHLIKTRGQQVTLRCSSQSGHNTVSWYQQALGQGPQFIFQYYREEENGRGNFPPRFSGLQFPNYSSELNVNALELDDSALYLCARSLGGVLSGANVLTFGAGSRLTVL.

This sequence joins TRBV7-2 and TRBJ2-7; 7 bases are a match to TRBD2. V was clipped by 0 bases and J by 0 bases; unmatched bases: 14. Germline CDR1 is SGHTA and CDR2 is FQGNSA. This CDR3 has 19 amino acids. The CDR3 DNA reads TGTGCCAGCAGCTTAGCGGAGCGGCGGGAGTTGGTCCTCTCCTACGAGCAGTACTTC. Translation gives CASSLAERRELVLSYEQYF.

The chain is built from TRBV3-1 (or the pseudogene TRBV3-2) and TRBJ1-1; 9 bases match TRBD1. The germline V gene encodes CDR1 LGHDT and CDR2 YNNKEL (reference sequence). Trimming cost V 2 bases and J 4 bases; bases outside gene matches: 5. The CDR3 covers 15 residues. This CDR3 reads CASSQSGTGITEAFF. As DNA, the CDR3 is TGTGCCAGCAGCCAATCCGGGACAGGGATCACTGAAGCTTTCTTT.

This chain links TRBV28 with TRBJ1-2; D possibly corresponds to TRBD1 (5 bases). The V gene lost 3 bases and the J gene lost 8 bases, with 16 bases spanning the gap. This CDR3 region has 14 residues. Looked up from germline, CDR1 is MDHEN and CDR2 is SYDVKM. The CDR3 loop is CASSLGGDRYGYTF. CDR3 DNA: TGTGCCAGCAGTTTGGGCGGGGACCGCTACGGCTACACCTTC.

DNA for the CDR3: TGTGCCAGCAGCCCCCCAGCGGGAGGTCGCTATGAGCAGTTCTTC. Encoded protein: CASSPPAGGRYEQFF. This sequence joins TRBV9 and TRBJ2-1; 9 positions agree with TRBD2. CDR3 length: 15 amino acids. Per the germline V gene, CDR1 is SGDLS and CDR2 is YYNGEE. J was trimmed by 8 bases and V by 4 bases; bases with no gene match: 10.

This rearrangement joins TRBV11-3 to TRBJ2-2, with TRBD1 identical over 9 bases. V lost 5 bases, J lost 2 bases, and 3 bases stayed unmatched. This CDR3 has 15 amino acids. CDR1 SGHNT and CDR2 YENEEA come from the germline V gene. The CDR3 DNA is TGTGCCAGCAGCAAGGGACAGGGTAACACCGGGGAGCTGTTTTTT. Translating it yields CASSKGQGNTGELFF.

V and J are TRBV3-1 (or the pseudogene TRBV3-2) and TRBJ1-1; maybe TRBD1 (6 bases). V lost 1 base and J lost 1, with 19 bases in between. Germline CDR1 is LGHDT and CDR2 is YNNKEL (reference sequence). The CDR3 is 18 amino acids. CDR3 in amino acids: CASSQGRSTGRGNTEAFF. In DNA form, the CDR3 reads TGTGCCAGCAGCCAAGGGCGTTCTACAGGGAGGGGGAACACTGAAGCTTTCTTT.

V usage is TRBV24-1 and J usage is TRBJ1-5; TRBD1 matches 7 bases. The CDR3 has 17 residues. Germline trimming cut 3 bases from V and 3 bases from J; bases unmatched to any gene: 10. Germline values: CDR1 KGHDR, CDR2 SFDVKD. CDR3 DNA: TGTGCCACCAGTGATGCCCGGGACAGCCTATTCAATCAGCCCCAGCATTTT. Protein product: CATSDARDSLFNQPQHF.

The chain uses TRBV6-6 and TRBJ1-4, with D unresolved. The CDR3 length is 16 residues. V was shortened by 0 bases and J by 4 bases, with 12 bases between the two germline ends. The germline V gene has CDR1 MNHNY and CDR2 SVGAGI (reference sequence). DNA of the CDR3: TGTGCCAGCAGTTACTCGATTCTACCCTTTAATGAAAAACTGTTTTTT. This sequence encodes CASSYSILPFNEKLFF.

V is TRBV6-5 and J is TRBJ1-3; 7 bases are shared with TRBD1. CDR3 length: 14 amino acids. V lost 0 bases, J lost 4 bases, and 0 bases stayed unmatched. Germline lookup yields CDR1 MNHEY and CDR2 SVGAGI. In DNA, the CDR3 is TGTGCCAGCAGTTACTCGACAGGGGGAAACACCATATATTTT. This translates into CASSYSTGGNTIYF.

This chain's CDR3 is CASSLWRERADTQYF. The CDR3 DNA is TGTGCCAGCAGCTTATGGCGGGAGAGGGCAGATACGCAGTATTTT. The chain uses TRBV11-2 and TRBJ2-3, with 7 bases identical to TRBD2. The germline V gene encodes CDR1 SGHAT and CDR2 FQNNGV. The CDR3 consists of 15 residues. Germline trimming cut 2 bases from V and 4 bases from J; bases unmatched to any gene: 6.

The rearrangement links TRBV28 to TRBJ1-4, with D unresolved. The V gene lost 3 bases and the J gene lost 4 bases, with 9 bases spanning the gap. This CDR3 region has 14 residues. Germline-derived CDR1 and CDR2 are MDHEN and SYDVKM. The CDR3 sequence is CASSLGGINEKLFF. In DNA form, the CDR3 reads TGTGCCAGCAGTTTGGGAGGGATTAATGAAAAACTGTTTTTT.

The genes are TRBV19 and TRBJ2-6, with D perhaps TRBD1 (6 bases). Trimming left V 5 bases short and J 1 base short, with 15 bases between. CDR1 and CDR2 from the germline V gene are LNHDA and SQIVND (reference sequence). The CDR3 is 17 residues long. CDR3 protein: CASSFTGGASGANVLTF. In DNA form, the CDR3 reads TGTGCCAGTAGTTTTACTGGGGGCGCTTCTGGGGCCAACGTCCTGACTTTC.

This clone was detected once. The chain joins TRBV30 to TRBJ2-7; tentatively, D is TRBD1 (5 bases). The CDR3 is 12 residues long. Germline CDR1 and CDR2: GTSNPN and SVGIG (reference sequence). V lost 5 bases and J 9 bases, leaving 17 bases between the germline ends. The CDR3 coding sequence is TGTGCCTGGGCGCGTCACTCTAGGGGGCAGTACTTC. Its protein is CAWARHSRGQYF.

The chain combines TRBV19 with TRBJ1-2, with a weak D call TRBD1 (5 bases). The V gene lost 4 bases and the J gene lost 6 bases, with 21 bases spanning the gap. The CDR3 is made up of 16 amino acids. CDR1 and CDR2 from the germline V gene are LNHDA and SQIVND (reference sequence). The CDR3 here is CASSTSNTVAGDGYTF. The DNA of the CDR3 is TGTGCCAGTAGTACCTCCAACACGGTAGCGGGGGATGGCTACACCTTC.